This T cell receptor beta chain was found in a study of blood T cell repertoires in COVID-19. Across the whole study: Nucleic acid was either cDNA or gDNA, and it came from T cells, B-cell-depleted T cells, or PBMCs.

The CDR3 has 13 residues. The V segment lost 5 bases and the J segment 8 bases; nucleotides outside the gene matches: 6. CDR1 is SEHNR and CDR2 is FQNEAQ in the germline V gene (reference sequence). As handled by the study authors: Estimation of nucleated cell counts relied on the amplification of reference gene primers. This table comes from immunoSEQ multiplex PCR, and its TCRdb copy is limited to in-frame clones, with some not included. Clone size and V and J calls were adopted from that table, with D and trimming inferred from the DNA. Of more than 85,000 clones listed, approximately 82% are singletons.

Source material: peripheral blood. The receptor's source is a man in his 60s with acute or convalescent COVID-19. The V gene is TRBV7-9, the J gene TRBJ1-1; 9 nucleotides match TRBD1. In DNA, the CDR3 is TGTGCCAGCAGCCTACGGACAGGGGCGGAAGCTTTCTTT. As protein: CASSLRTGAEAFF.